Below are 28 T cell receptor beta chains sequenced from a single sample in a study of shared clonotypes between healthy human individuals. Assay: immunoSEQ multiplex PCR; the TCRdb copy retains only in-frame clones and omits some. Among 2,100,000 or so clones, nearly 97% were seen once, and the ten largest hold 0.13%. Sample: naive CD4+ T cells sorted from blood. This sample's subset: CD45RA+ positively selected. All receptors come from a man aged 18 to 30 in good health.

V usage is TRBV27 and J usage is TRBJ1-1; D is possibly TRBD1 (5 bases). The CDR3 spans 18 residues. CDR1 and CDR2 from the germline V gene are MNHEY and SMNVEV (reference sequence). Deletions cut 3 bases from V and 0 bases from J, with 20 bases between. The chain's CDR3 is CASSFSRGSGRMNTEAFF. CDR3 in DNA: TGTGCCAGCAGTTTTTCGCGGGGGTCGGGGCGAATGAACACTGAAGCTTTCTTT.

The chain is built from TRBV7-2 and TRBJ2-1; 10 bases agree with TRBD2. The CDR3 consists of 15 residues. Per the germline V gene, CDR1 is SGHTA and CDR2 is FQGNSA. Trimming at V came to 5 bases and at J to 8 bases, leaving 9 bases not matched to a gene. The DNA of the CDR3 is TGTGCCAGCAGCCCGGGGGGTAGCGGGAGGTATGAGCAGTTCTTC. Amino acids: CASSPGGSGRYEQFF.

The genes are TRBV19 and TRBJ1-2; tentative D call: TRBD1 (5 bases). The CDR3 is made up of 13 amino acids. Germline lookup yields CDR1 LNHDA and CDR2 SQIVND (reference sequence). V lost 6 bases and J lost 9, with 17 bases in between. CDR3 nucleotides: TGTGCCAGTAGCGTCTATCGAGGGGAGCGCTACACCTTC. It is translated as CASSVYRGERYTF.

V is TRBV7-8 and J is TRBJ1-6; 9 positions match TRBD1. This CDR3 contains 16 residues. J lost 5 bases, V lost 6 bases, and 8 bases had no gene match. CDR1 and CDR2 from the germline V gene are SGHVS and FQNEAQ. This CDR3 reads CASSRVDRGNNSPLHF. DNA for the CDR3: TGTGCCAGCAGTCGAGTGGACAGGGGAAATAATTCACCCCTCCACTTT.

This chain joins TRBV4-1 and TRBJ2-5; a weak D match, TRBD2 (5 bases). V lost 0 bases, J lost 5 bases, and 25 bases lay in between. The CDR3 contains 19 residues. Germline lookup yields CDR1 MGHRA and CDR2 YSYEKL. This CDR3 is CASSQDPSRPGPQGETQYF. The DNA of the CDR3 is TGCGCCAGCAGCCAAGATCCTAGCCGGCCGGGCCCCCAAGGCGAGACCCAGTACTTC.

The chain combines TRBV6-6 with TRBJ2-7, with 10 bases matching TRBD2. The ends lost 1 base at V and 3 bases at J; junction bases unmatched: 6. Germline V CDR1 and CDR2: MNHNY, SVGAGI (reference sequence). This CDR3 spans 16 amino acids. CDR3 nucleotides: TGTGCCAGCAGTTACTTTTCTAGCGGGAGAGACTACGAGCAGTACTTC. Translation gives CASSYFSSGRDYEQYF.

This sequence joins TRBV30 and TRBJ1-1; perhaps TRBD1 as D (5 bases). The V end lost 0 bases, the J end lost 4 bases, and 18 bases lay between the germline ends. This CDR3 region has 16 residues. Germline CDR1 GTSNPN, CDR2 SVGIG (reference sequence). CDR3 residues: CAWSVGVAGLGTEAFF. The CDR3 DNA reads TGTGCCTGGAGTGTAGGGGTGGCAGGGCTGGGCACTGAAGCTTTCTTT.

The sample holds one count of this clone. This sample also contains other DNA sequences that code for the same CDR3. This chain joins TRBV5-4 and TRBJ2-7, with a tentative D call TRBD1 (5 bases). Trimming removed 1 base from V and 0 bases from J, with 8 bases in between. CDR1 and CDR2 from the germline V gene are SGHNT and YYREEE (reference sequence). CDR3 size: 14 residues. CDR3 protein: CASSLPGFSYEQYF. Written as DNA, the CDR3 is TGTGCCAGCAGCTTGCCAGGGTTCTCCTACGAGCAGTACTTC.

Only one count was recorded for this clone. V usage is TRBV5-4 and J usage is TRBJ1-6; no reliable D call. The V gene lost 1 base and the J gene lost 3 bases, with 8 bases spanning the gap. Germline CDR1 is SGHNT and CDR2 is YYREEE (reference sequence). CDR3 length: 15 residues. The CDR3 protein is CASSLMSNYNSPLHF. As DNA, the CDR3 is TGTGCCAGCAGCTTGATGTCGAACTATAATTCACCCCTCCACTTT.

A note on this clone: The sample carries other DNA sequences with the same CDR3. This chain uses TRBV5-1 with TRBJ2-5; 14 bases agree with TRBD2. The junction had 1 base not matched to a gene; V was cut back by 2 bases and J by 1 base. CDR3 length: 16 residues. Germline V gives CDR1 SGHRS, CDR2 YFSETQ. CDR3 DNA: TGCGCCAGCAGCTTAGGACTAGCGGGGGGCCAAGAGACCCAGTACTTC. Protein: CASSLGLAGGQETQYF.

The CDR3 spells CASSEGSLLGRATEAFF. The CDR3 nucleotides read TGTGCCAGCAGTGAAGGCTCATTGCTGGGGAGGGCCACTGAAGCTTTCTTT. This chain joins TRBV2 and TRBJ1-1; unclear D gene. V shed 1 base and J shed 4 bases, with 19 bases lying between them. CDR3 length: 17 amino acids. Germline V lookup: CDR1 SNHLY, CDR2 FYNNEI. The full variable domain, completed using reference TRBV2 and TRBJ1-1, is EPEVTQTPSHQVTQMGQEVILRCVPISNHLYFYWYRQILGQKVEFLVSFYNNEISEKSEIFDDQFSVERPDGSNFTLKIRSTKLEDSAMYFCASSEGSLLGRATEAFFGQGTRLTVV.

V and J are TRBV19 and TRBJ2-7, with 8 positions matching TRBD2. This CDR3 is 15 amino acids long. J gave up 3 bases and V 6 bases, and 10 bases lay outside the gene matches. The germline CDR1 and CDR2 sequences are LNHDA and SQIVND (reference sequence). In nucleotides, the CDR3 is TGTGCCAGTAGCCCGACGGGACTAGGATACTACGAGCAGTACTTC. It is translated as CASSPTGLGYYEQYF.

A few counts support this clone. The chain carries TRBV6-6 and TRBJ1-5; no clear D gene. CDR1 and CDR2 from the germline V gene are MNHNY and SVGAGI (reference sequence). V was cut by 5 bases and J by 5 bases, with 16 bases left in between. The CDR3 is made up of 15 amino acids. The CDR3 is CASSLVGRGDQPQHF. Written as DNA, the CDR3 is TGTGCCAGCAGTCTCGTTGGGCGGGGAGATCAGCCCCAGCATTTT.

The chain combines TRBV7-9 with TRBJ2-7; unclear D gene. The CDR3 is 15 residues long. Looked up from germline, CDR1 is SEHNR and CDR2 is FQNEAQ (reference sequence). Trimming removed 1 base from V and 5 bases from J, with 15 bases in between. The CDR3 DNA follows: TGTGCCAGCAGCTTAGGGGCTACTCAAAGGCACGAGCAGTACTTC. Translating gives CASSLGATQRHEQYF.

This sequence joins TRBV11-3 and TRBJ2-3, with 10 bases aligning to TRBD1. CDR1 is SGHNT and CDR2 is YENEEA in the germline V gene. The CDR3 has 16 amino acids. The J segment lost 5 bases and the V segment lost 1 base, leaving 6 bases of the junction unmatched. DNA for the CDR3: TGTGCCAGCAGCTTAGCTCCGGGACAGGGGCTAGATACGCAGTATTTT. Translated, it gives CASSLAPGQGLDTQYF.

This chain joins TRBV6-5 and TRBJ1-4; no clear D gene. The germline V gene encodes CDR1 MNHEY and CDR2 SVGAGI. Deletions cut 1 base from V and 4 bases from J, with 10 bases between. This CDR3 is built from 15 residues. Here the CDR3 DNA reads TGTGCCAGCAGTTACTACGGGTGGGGTAATGAAAAACTGTTTTTT. This encodes CASSYYGWGNEKLFF.

The gene calls are TRBV7-2 and TRBJ2-2, with 14 bases identical to TRBD2. CDR3 length: 17 residues. CDR1 is SGHTA, CDR2 FQGNSA, per germline. Trimming cost V 3 bases and J 3 bases; bases outside gene matches: 3. CDR3 in amino acids: CASSFRTSGRYTGELFF. The CDR3 DNA reads as TGTGCCAGCAGCTTCCGGACTAGCGGGAGGTACACCGGGGAGCTGTTTTTT.

Worth noting for this clone: The sample carries other DNA sequences with the same CDR3. The chain recombines TRBV5-1 with TRBJ1-1, with unresolved D. V dropped 0 bases and J dropped 0 bases, with 3 bases sitting between them. The germline CDR1 and CDR2 sequences are SGHRS and YFSETQ. There are 13 residues in the CDR3. CDR3 amino acids: CASSLDLNTEAFF. CDR3 coding DNA: TGCGCCAGCAGCTTGGATTTGAACACTGAAGCTTTCTTT.

This chain links TRBV19 with TRBJ2-2; TRBD1 is a possible D gene (5 bases). The CDR3 extends over 15 amino acids. Germline V gene data show CDR1 as LNHDA and CDR2 as SQIVND (reference sequence). V lost 4 bases to trimming and J lost 1 base, with 10 bases between them. CDR3 region: CASSKGLLNTGELFF. DNA for the CDR3: TGTGCCAGTAGTAAGGGGCTATTGAACACCGGGGAGCTGTTTTTT.

This clone was found a few times. The chain recombines TRBV5-1 with TRBJ1-4; D is possibly TRBD1 (5 bases). CDR1 and CDR2 (germline): SGHRS, YFSETQ. Trimming cost V 4 bases and J 8 bases, with 18 bases left between them. The length of the CDR3 is 15 residues. CDR3 DNA: TGCGCCAGCAGCGCCAGGGACCCAGGGTGGGAAAAACTGTTTTTT. Protein sequence: CASSARDPGWEKLFF.

The V and J genes are TRBV30 and TRBJ2-5; unclear D gene. V dropped 1 base and J dropped 1 base, with 10 bases sitting between them. Germline values: CDR1 GTSNPN, CDR2 SVGIG (reference sequence). The CDR3 loop spans 14 amino acids. As DNA, the CDR3 is TGTGCCTGGAGTGGGGCTTCTATCCAAGAGACCCAGTACTTC. Protein: CAWSGASIQETQYF.

The sample holds a few counts of this clone. Other DNA sequences in this sample translate to the same CDR3. The chain uses TRBV7-2 and TRBJ1-2; D gene unclear. Trimming pared 3 bases from V and 2 bases from J, leaving 10 bases between. The germline CDR1 and CDR2 sequences are SGHTA and FQGNSA. This CDR3 region has 14 residues. The CDR3: CASSLGGSNYGYTF. The CDR3 DNA sequence: TGTGCCAGCAGCTTGGGCGGGTCGAACTATGGCTACACCTTC.

V and J are TRBV7-2 and TRBJ1-1, with 7 positions matching TRBD1. CDR3 length equals 15 residues. The germline V gene has CDR1 SGHTA and CDR2 FQGNSA. V lost 7 bases to trimming and J lost 2 bases; unmatched junction nucleotides: 10. In DNA, the CDR3 is TGTGCCAGCACCAGGCAGGGGACAGAAAACACTGAAGCTTTCTTT. Protein product: CASTRQGTENTEAFF. The variable domain in full, with the rest retrieved from reference TRBV7-2 and TRBJ1-1, is GAGVSQSPSNKVTEKGKDVELRCDPISGHTALYWYRQSLGQGLEFLIYFQGNSAPDKSGLPSDRFSAERTGGSVSTLTIQRTQQEDSAVYLCASTRQGTENTEAFFGQGTRLTVV.

This chain connects TRBV19 to TRBJ2-3; D uncertain. CDR3 size: 14 residues. V gave up 7 bases and J gave up 2 bases, with 13 bases separating them. The germline gives CDR1 LNHDA, CDR2 SQIVND (reference sequence). CDR3 in amino acids: CASKGLGLTDTQYF. As DNA, the CDR3 is TGTGCCAGTAAAGGTTTGGGTCTCACAGATACGCAGTATTTT. The full variable domain, its missing parts supplied by reference TRBV19 and TRBJ2-3, is DGGITQSPKYLFRKEGQNVTLSCEQNLNHDAMYWYRQDPGQGLRLIYYSQIVNDFQKGDIAEGYSVSREKKESFPLTVTSAQKNPTAFYLCASKGLGLTDTQYFGPGTRLTVL.

The count of this clone is one. This chain joins TRBV7-9 and TRBJ1-5; D is undetermined. The V gene's germline CDR1 is SEHNR and CDR2 FQNEAQ (reference sequence). This CDR3 spans 15 amino acids. V was shortened by 4 bases and J by 1 base, with 11 bases between the two germline ends. The CDR3 reads CASSSWTDSNQPQHF. The CDR3 bases are TGTGCCAGCAGCTCCTGGACGGACAGCAATCAGCCCCAGCATTTT.

In regard to this clone: Other DNA sequences in the same sample also yield this CDR3. The chain recombines TRBV5-1 with TRBJ2-5; D remains unclear. The V and J ends lost 4 bases and 2 bases respectively, with 3 bases between them. CDR3 length: 11 residues. The germline V gene encodes CDR1 SGHRS and CDR2 YFSETQ. CDR3 coding DNA: TGCGCCAGCAGCCGGCAAGAGACCCAGTACTTC. Its protein is CASSRQETQYF.

The chain recombines TRBV15 with TRBJ1-5; D call uncertain. V lost 0 bases and J 3 bases, leaving 9 bases between the germline ends. Looked up from germline, CDR1 is LNHNV and CDR2 is YYDKDF (reference sequence). The CDR3 sequence is 15 residues long. The CDR3 loop is CATSRDLAVNQPQHF. CDR3 sequence (DNA): TGTGCCACCAGCAGAGATCTGGCGGTCAATCAGCCCCAGCATTTT.

The chain couples TRBV6-6 to TRBJ2-7; D might be TRBD2 (6 bases). With 7 bases removed from V and 3 bases from J, the gap between germline ends came to 16 bases. CDR3 length: 14 residues. Germline V gene lookup returns CDR1 MNHNY and CDR2 SVGAGI (reference sequence). In DNA form, the CDR3 reads TGTGCCAGCACCCGGACGGAGGGACGCTACGAGCAGTACTTC. Its protein is CASTRTEGRYEQYF.